Here is one T cell receptor beta chain with its context. In germline, CDR1 is MNHNS, CDR2 SASEGT. V was trimmed by 2 bases and J by 4 bases, leaving 7 bases between them. This CDR3 has 13 residues. In the original processing: Reference gene primer amplification yielded estimated nucleated cell counts. The protocol was immunoSEQ multiplex PCR, while the TCRdb copy is restricted to in-frame clones and leaves out a portion. The V and J calls and the clone size are those of that table, but D and trimming were determined from the DNA. The sample has under 300,000 clones; 88% are singletons. This record comes from a study of blood T cell repertoires in COVID-19. About the study: From the United States, Italy and Spain came samples of acute and convalescent COVID-19.

Donors were grouped by their self-reported clinical history. The J gene is TRBJ2-3, the V gene TRBV6-1, with TRBD2 as a possible D gene (6 bases). The specimen was PBMCs or T cells enriched from blood (not recorded which). This sequence was found in a woman in her twenties or thirties who had recovered from COVID-19. CDR3 nucleotide sequence: TGTGCCAGCAGTGAATTAGCGGCAGATACGCAGTATTTT. Amino acid sequence: CASSELAADTQYF.